This T cell receptor (beta chain) originates from a study of OX40 agonist ivuxolimab in advanced cancers. Across the whole study: Patients were treated with intravenous ivuxolimab, dosed at 0.01 to 10 mg/kg and infused every 2 weeks. Partial responses were observed in three patients, of whom one had hepatocellular carcinoma and two had cutaneous melanoma. Males comprised about 78% of the group, whose mean age was around 62 years (range roughly 20 to 85).

Measured with immunoSEQ multiplex PCR; TCRdb has only the in-frame clones, and not every one. The table shows 35,000 to 45,000 clones, with about 88% occurring only once. V lost 3 bases and J 0 bases, leaving 9 bases between the germline ends. This CDR3 is 16 amino acids long. Germline CDR1 MNHNS, CDR2 SASEGT. This TCR came from an adult with an advanced solid tumor such as melanoma, head and neck, liver or kidney cancer. Specimen: CD4+ or CD8+ T cells sorted from blood, collected in a trial of the OX40 agonist ivuxolimab. This chain links TRBV6-1 with TRBJ1-6; D is perhaps TRBD1 (5 bases). The DNA of the CDR3 is TGTGCCAGCAGTGAGGGGACTAGCTCCTATAATTCACCCCTCCACTTT. It translates to CASSEGTSSYNSPLHF.